The next 16 T cell receptor beta chains were all read from a single sample in a study of cytomegalovirus exposure and HLA in healthy donors. Both 60 Vbeta primers and 13 Jbeta primers went into the PCR. TCRdb keeps only in-frame clones here, not all; method: immunoSEQ multiplex PCR. The data hold fewer than 200,000 clones, with about 85% observed a single time. Sequenced sample: PBMCs. Receptor source: a man between 25 and 39 years old in good health and CMV-seropositive.

The rearrangement links TRBV5-5 to TRBJ2-6; D may be TRBD2 (5 bases). Trimming removed 4 bases at V and 3 bases at J, with 14 bases between. Germline lookup yields CDR1 SGHKS and CDR2 YYEKEE (reference sequence). There are 16 residues in the CDR3. The CDR3, as DNA: TGTGCCAGCAGCCCGGGTCTGGGAGTTGGGGCCAACGTCCTGACTTTC. Residues: CASSPGLGVGANVLTF.

This chain joins TRBV27 and TRBJ2-3; 8 bases agree with TRBD2. CDR1 is MNHEY, CDR2 SMNVEV, per germline (reference sequence). V was pared by 5 bases and J by 5 bases, with 6 bases of the junction left unmatched. The CDR3 is made up of 14 amino acids. In nucleotides, the CDR3 is TGTGCCAGCAGTCCCGGACTAGCTGTAGATACGCAGTATTTT. Translated: CASSPGLAVDTQYF.

V gene TRBV11-2 combines with J gene TRBJ1-1, with D hard to call. V gave up 5 bases and J gave up 7 bases, with 17 bases separating them. This CDR3 region has 14 residues. CDR1 and CDR2 (germline): SGHAT, FQNNGV. The CDR3 here is CASSPNIVAGEAFF. For the CDR3, the DNA is TGTGCCAGCAGCCCTAACATAGTTGCGGGTGAAGCTTTCTTT.

The chain couples TRBV12-5 to TRBJ2-5; TRBD2 aligns across 13 bases. V shed 4 bases and J 5 bases; nucleotides not matched to a gene: 4. The germline V gene encodes CDR1 LGHNT and CDR2 FRNRAP. CDR3 size: 15 residues. In DNA form, the CDR3 reads TGTGCTAGTGGTTCAGGACTAGCGGGAGTGGAGACCCAGTACTTC. Encoded protein: CASGSGLAGVETQYF. Full variable domain (outside the CDR3, taken from reference TRBV12-5 and TRBJ2-5): DARVTQTPRHKVTEMGQEVTMRCQPILGHNTVFWYRQTMMQGLELLAYFRNRAPLDDSGMPKDRFSAEMPDATLATLKIQPSEPRDSAVYFCASGSGLAGVETQYFGPGTRLLVL.

This rearrangement joins TRBV5-8 to TRBJ2-2; TRBD2 matches 14 bases. Per the germline V gene, CDR1 is SGHTS and CDR2 is YDEGEE. The CDR3 is made up of 19 amino acids. The ends lost 3 bases at V and 5 bases at J; junction bases unmatched: 12. CDR3 sequence: CASSYFPGLAGARTGELFF. The CDR3 nucleotides are TGTGCCAGCAGCTACTTTCCGGGACTAGCGGGAGCTAGGACCGGGGAGCTGTTTTTT.

The chain uses TRBV11-2 and TRBJ2-5, with 9 bases aligning to TRBD2. Per germline, CDR1 SGHAT and CDR2 FQNNGV. Trimming cost V 5 bases and J 4 bases; bases outside gene matches: 2. This CDR3 spans 13 amino acids. The CDR3 DNA sequence: TGTGCCAGCAGCCCGGGACTAGCAGAGACCCAGTACTTC. Translation gives CASSPGLAETQYF.

Here the CDR3 DNA reads TGTGCCAGCAGCCCAGCGTACCAGGGTTTCGTCTACTTC. This translates into CASSPAYQGFVYF. The chain uses TRBV5-5 and TRBJ2-5; possible D gene TRBD1, 5 bases. CDR1 SGHKS and CDR2 YYEKEE come from the germline V gene (reference sequence). The CDR3 is 13 residues long. The germline V and J ends were trimmed by 4 bases and 14 bases, with 21 bases remaining between them. Full variable domain (outside the CDR3, taken from reference TRBV5-5 and TRBJ2-5): DAGVTQSPTHLIKTRGQQVTLRCSPISGHKSVSWYQQVLGQGPQFIFQYYEKEERGRGNFPDRFSARQFPNYSSELNVNALLLGDSALYLCASSPAYQGFVYFGPGTRLLVL.

The chain is built from TRBV4-2 and TRBJ2-1; possible D gene TRBD2, 8 bases. The ends were cut back, 2 bases at V and 4 bases at J, with 27 bases in the middle. The CDR3 totals 20 residues. Germline loops: CDR1 LGHNA, CDR2 YNFKEQ. The CDR3 loop reads CASSQSSGRAGVRGYNEQFF. The CDR3 DNA reads TGTGCCAGCAGCCAATCGTCCGGGAGGGCCGGGGTCAGGGGGTACAATGAGCAGTTCTTC.

The chain has TRBV5-5 and TRBJ2-5, with a weak D call TRBD1 (6 bases). The germline V gene encodes CDR1 SGHKS and CDR2 YYEKEE (reference sequence). Trimming cost V 3 bases and J 4 bases, with 16 bases left between them. CDR3 size: 15 residues. The CDR3 is CASSSGSGVRETQYF. The CDR3 DNA reads TGTGCCAGCAGCTCGGGGTCAGGGGTTAGAGAGACCCAGTACTTC.

This clone was counted once. The chain recombines TRBV27 with TRBJ2-7; unclear D gene. V was shortened by 10 bases and J by 3 bases, with 10 bases between the two germline ends. Germline values: CDR1 MNHEY, CDR2 SMNVEV (reference sequence). The CDR3 consists of 11 residues. The CDR3 protein is CAIRNGYEQYF. In nucleotides, the CDR3 is TGTGCCATCCGAAACGGCTACGAGCAGTACTTC.

The chain combines TRBV7-6 with TRBJ2-5, with D possibly matching TRBD1 (5 bases). V was trimmed by 5 bases and J by 5 bases, leaving 15 bases between them. The CDR3 is made up of 14 amino acids. Per germline, CDR1 SGHVS and CDR2 FNYEAQ. In DNA, the CDR3 is TGTGCCAGCAGCGTCGAGACAGTTTCGGAGACCCAGTACTTC. Protein product: CASSVETVSETQYF.

This chain joins TRBV19 and TRBJ1-2; D is perhaps TRBD1 (6 bases). The V end was cut by 1 base, the J end by 8 bases, with 14 bases between. Germline values: CDR1 LNHDA, CDR2 SQIVND (reference sequence). The CDR3 totals 14 residues. The CDR3 spells CASSIGGPGSGYTF. Here the CDR3 DNA reads TGTGCCAGTAGTATAGGGGGGCCAGGCTCCGGCTACACCTTC.

The J gene is TRBJ2-5, the V gene TRBV11-2; D remains ambiguous. The CDR3 loop spans 13 amino acids. The germline V gene has CDR1 SGHAT and CDR2 FQNNGV. V lost 1 base, J lost 2 bases, and 5 bases lay in between. DNA of the CDR3: TGTGCCAGCAGCTTAGCGGTACAAGAGACCCAGTACTTC. Translated, it gives CASSLAVQETQYF.

V and J are TRBV7-9 and TRBJ2-5; 7 bases match TRBD1. V dropped 6 bases and J dropped 5; count of bases not matched to a gene: 6. This CDR3 spans 13 amino acids. Germline V gives CDR1 SEHNR, CDR2 FQNEAQ (reference sequence). CDR3 DNA: TGTGCCAGCAGTTCAGGGGGAGAGGAGACCCAGTACTTC. This encodes CASSSGGEETQYF.

V usage is TRBV2 and J usage is TRBJ2-4; TRBD2 aligns across 7 bases. CDR3 length: 16 amino acids. Germline V gene data show CDR1 as SNHLY and CDR2 as FYNNEI. With 2 bases clipped from V and 0 bases from J, the junction kept 4 bases outside the gene matches. In DNA, the CDR3 is TGTGCCAGCAGTGAAACGCGGGGGATAGCCAAAAACATTCAGTACTTC. This codes for CASSETRGIAKNIQYF.

The V gene is TRBV27, the J gene TRBJ2-7, with 7 bases fitting TRBD1. Trimming at V came to 8 bases and at J to 2 bases, leaving 21 bases not matched to a gene. Germline V gene data show CDR1 as MNHEY and CDR2 as SMNVEV (reference sequence). CDR3 length: 18 amino acids. CDR3 residues: CASRRFGQDERETYEQYF. The DNA of the CDR3 is TGTGCCAGCCGTAGATTCGGACAGGACGAAAGGGAAACCTACGAGCAGTACTTC.